This TCR beta chain was observed in a study of cytomegalovirus exposure and HLA in healthy donors. Overall study: A previous analysis identified 90 million to 140 million unique TCR beta sequences derived from around 200 million T cells. Ancestry clustering placed 81% of around 400 genotyped donors in the Caucasian-associated cluster. Study-level points and caveats: DRB1 showed the most TCR associations and HLA-C the fewest in a later analysis, as rates varied by HLA locus. Association of 16,951 TCR beta sequences with HLA alleles was found at 0.05 false discovery rate in a later analysis.

Germline assignment: CDR1 MDHEN and CDR2 SYDVKM. CDR3 length equals 13 residues. V lost 5 bases and J lost 5, with 13 bases in between. With 60 Vbeta and 13 Jbeta primers, the PCR was carried out. Assay used: immunoSEQ multiplex PCR; TCRdb lists only in-frame clones, some missing. Here the sample table reports about 160,000 clones. As to this clone: What it binds is not known.

What was sequenced was PBMCs. The clonotype originates from a woman aged 45-60 years in good health and CMV-seronegative. The gene calls are TRBV28 and TRBJ2-7, with D possibly matching TRBD1 (7 bases). The CDR3 bases are TGTGCCAGCAGTCCATCAGGGGGGAACGAGCAGTACTTC. Encoded protein: CASSPSGGNEQYF.